This T cell receptor beta chain was identified in a study of T cell changes during pregnancy in multiple sclerosis. Using immunoSEQ multiplex PCR, the repertoire was profiled, and TCRdb retains in-frame clones only, with some absent. The repertoire includes nearly 110,000 clones, about 90% of them detected once, and 0.78% sits in the top ten. This CDR3 spans 15 amino acids. Per the germline V gene, CDR1 is SGHTA and CDR2 is FQGNSA. With V trimmed by 2 bases and J by 6 bases, 7 bases remained unmatched. Sequenced here: peripheral blood, sampled in the third trimester of pregnancy. V usage is TRBV7-2 and J usage is TRBJ2-4, with 7 bases fitting TRBD1. This receptor was taken from a female donor in good health, enrolled as a control in a pregnancy study. This CDR3 is CASSLRGGDTNIQYF. CDR3 coding DNA: TGTGCCAGCAGCTTAAGAGGGGGCGATACAAACATTCAGTACTTC. The complete variable domain, with remaining parts taken from reference TRBV7-2 and TRBJ2-4, reads GAGVSQSPSNKVTEKGKDVELRCDPISGHTALYWYRQSLGQGLEFLIYFQGNSAPDKSGLPSDRFSAERTGGSVSTLTIQRTQQEDSAVYLCASSLRGGDTNIQYFGAGTRLSVL.